The rows below give T cell receptor beta chains drawn from one sample of a study of shared clonotypes between healthy human individuals. Assay: immunoSEQ multiplex PCR; the TCRdb copy retains only in-frame clones and omits some. The sample carries roughly 1 million clones, approximately 80% recorded once. Specimen: memory CD4+ T cells from PBMCs. The receptor set was obtained from a man between 18 and 29 years old in good health. Some clones in this sample may be carry-over from other donors' samples. CDR3s include the opening cysteine and the closing phenylalanine or tryptophan. A D gene is named only where the DNA matches it firmly. Clone size is not always given. Where it is, it says once, few, many or a class for expanded clones.

abundance | d_gene | j_gene | v_gene | CDR3aa | CDR3nt
. | TRBD1 | TRBJ2-7 | TRBV28 | CASLGQGVYEQYF | TGTGCCAGCCTGGGACAGGGGGTCTACGAGCAGTACTTC
once | . | TRBJ2-3 | TRBV7-8 | CASKGDADTQYF | TGTGCCAGCAAGGGGGATGCAGATACGCAGTATTTT
. | . | TRBJ2-1 | TRBV7-3 | CASSLAASYNEQFF | TGTGCCAGCAGCTTAGCGGCCTCCTACAATGAGCAGTTCTTC
. | . | TRBJ1-1 | TRBV6-5 | CASSSKPFMNTEAFF | TGTGCCAGCAGTTCCAAGCCTTTCATGAACACTGAAGCTTTCTTT
. | TRBD2 | TRBJ2-2 | TRBV9 | CASSVDPGGDTGELFF | TGTGCCAGCAGCGTAGACCCGGGAGGGGACACCGGGGAGCTGTTTTTT
. | TRBD1 | TRBJ2-1 | TRBV5-1 | CASSPGQGVSEQFF | TGCGCCAGCAGCCCGGGACAGGGGGTCAGCGAGCAGTTCTTC
many | TRBD2 | TRBJ2-7 | TRBV28 | CASSISGSFIDEQYF | TGTGCCAGCAGCATTAGCGGGAGCTTTATTGACGAGCAGTACTTC
few | . | TRBJ2-2 | TRBV27 | CASARGQYSAGELFF | TGTGCCAGCGCCCGGGGGCAATATTCCGCCGGGGAGCTGTTTTTT
. | . | TRBJ2-3 | TRBV6-1 | CASSDRGKGADTQYF | TGTGCCAGCAGTGATAGGGGGAAGGGCGCAGATACGCAGTATTTT
. | . | TRBJ2-5 | TRBV27 | CASSPRVQETQYF | TGTGCCAGCAGTCCAAGAGTTCAAGAGACCCAGTACTTC
. | TRBD2 | TRBJ2-5 | TRBV10-1 | CASSAGGGQETQYF | TGCGCCAGCTCTGCCGGCGGGGGCCAAGAGACCCAGTACTTC
. | . | TRBJ1-6 | TRBV11-2 | CASSFGGRGSPLHF | TGTGCCAGCAGCTTCGGCGGGAGGGGTTCACCCCTCCACTTT
. | . | TRBJ1-3 | TRBV6-1 | CASSEGGHAAGNTIYF | TGTGCCAGCAGTGAAGGTGGACATGCAGCCGGAAACACCATATATTTT
. | . | TRBJ2-3 | TRBV7-9 | CASSFFPDTQYF | TGTGCCAGCAGCTTTTTCCCAGATACGCAGTATTTT
. | . | TRBJ1-1 | TRBV18 | CASSPGVSSEAFF | TGTGCCAGCTCACCGGGGGTATCGAGCGAAGCTTTCTTT
. | . | TRBJ2-2 | TRBV27 | CASSLLYGLATGELFF | TGTGCCAGCAGTTTGCTCTACGGCCTGGCGACCGGGGAGCTGTTTTTT
few | TRBD2 | TRBJ2-3 | TRBV9 | CASSVEGGRADTQYF | TGTGCCAGCAGCGTAGAGGGCGGGAGGGCAGATACGCAGTATTTT
. | TRBD2 | TRBJ2-1 | TRBV11-3 | CASSSRLAGAYNEQFF | TGTGCCAGCAGCTCAAGACTAGCGGGAGCGTACAATGAGCAGTTCTTC
. | . | TRBJ2-3 | TRBV2 | CASMRDSDTQYF | TGTGCCAGCATGCGGGACTCAGATACGCAGTATTTT
. | . | TRBJ1-3 | TRBV29-1 | CSVEGIRDTIYF | TGCAGCGTTGAAGGGATTAGGGACACCATATATTTT
. | TRBD1 | TRBJ2-7 | TRBV7-8 | CASSPLMGQGYNEQYF | TGTGCCAGCAGCCCATTGATGGGACAGGGTTATAACGAGCAGTACTTC
many | . | TRBJ2-1 | TRBV5-4 | CASSFGSRIPNNEQFF | TGTGCCAGCAGCTTTGGCTCTAGGATTCCAAACAATGAGCAGTTCTTC
once | . | TRBJ1-1 | TRBV9 | CASSVVMEGNTEAFF | TGTGCCAGCAGCGTAGTAATGGAGGGGAACACTGAAGCTTTCTTT
. | TRBD1 | TRBJ2-6 | TRBV28 | CATGQVPIGANVLTF | TGTGCCACCGGACAGGTCCCAATTGGGGCCAACGTCCTGACTTTC
once | TRBD2 | TRBJ2-7 | TRBV9 | CASSVGTSGGYEQYF | TGTGCCAGCAGCGTCGGGACTAGCGGGGGCTACGAGCAGTACTTC